Included here is one TCR beta chain sequence, with context. The V segment lost 3 bases and the J segment 5 bases; nucleotides outside the gene matches: 14. The CDR3 sequence is 17 residues long. Germline V gene sequence: CDR1 ENHRY, CDR2 SYGVKD. The data were obtained in a study of shared clonotypes between healthy human individuals. Here immunoSEQ multiplex PCR was the method, and the copy in TCRdb shows in-frame clones only, minus some. The sample yields approximately 2.3 million clones, 90% to 95% seen once. This rearrangement joins TRBV10-3 to TRBJ2-7, with 9 positions matching TRBD2. Specimen: naive CD4+ T cells from PBMCs. Described subset: CD45RA+ positively selected. The clonotype originates from a man in his late teens or twenties in good health. Some clones in this sample may be carry-over from other donors' samples. The CDR3 coding sequence is TGTGCCATCAGTGATCCTCTCGGGGTAGCGGGAGATGACGAGCAGTACTTC. It translates to CAISDPLGVAGDDEQYF.